These T cell receptor beta chains were read from a single sample in a study of response to subunit inactivated influenza vaccine. One entry per CDR3 protein results from TCRdb running MiXCR on the RT-PCR reads. Among more than 700,000 distinct CDR3 sequences listed, around 20% were seen once. The starting material was PBMCs from blood, obtained roughly 5 days after vaccination. These TCRs come from a man in his fifties who received an inactivated influenza vaccine. CDR3s include the opening cysteine and the closing phenylalanine or tryptophan. The D gene is left open where the match is weak. Some rows have no size entry. The others give once, few or many, or a class for an expanded clone.

d_gene: .
v_gene: TRBV25-1
j_gene: TRBJ1-1
abundance: .
CDR3aa: CASTAGNTEAFF
CDR3nt: TGTGCCAGCACGGCGGGGAACACTGAAGCTTTCTTT

d_gene: .
v_gene: TRBV10-3
j_gene: TRBJ2-6
abundance: .
CDR3aa: CAISEPRVSGANVLTF
CDR3nt: TGTGCCATCAGTGAGCCCAGGGTATCTGGGGCCAACGTCCTGACTTTC

d_gene: TRBD1
v_gene: TRBV4-1
j_gene: TRBJ2-3
abundance: .
CDR3aa: CASSQVEYGQGAADTQYF
CDR3nt: TGCGCCAGCAGCCAAGTCGAGTACGGACAGGGGGCCGCAGATACGCAGTATTTT

d_gene: TRBD2
v_gene: TRBV7-2
j_gene: TRBJ2-7
abundance: many
CDR3aa: CASSSGGSSYEQYF
CDR3nt: TGTGCCAGCAGCTCCGGGGGGAGCTCCTACGAGCAGTACTTC

d_gene: .
v_gene: TRBV20-1
j_gene: TRBJ2-7
abundance: many
CDR3aa: CSATSPSGRKSSYEQYF
CDR3nt: TGCAGTGCTACAAGCCCCTCCGGCCGGAAGAGCTCCTACGAGCAGTACTTC

d_gene: .
v_gene: TRBV25-1
j_gene: TRBJ1-1
abundance: few
CDR3aa: CASSDAGRNTEAFF
CDR3nt: TGTGCCAGCAGTGACGCAGGGAGGAACACTGAAGCTTTCTTT

d_gene: .
v_gene: TRBV28
j_gene: TRBJ1-2
abundance: .
CDR3aa: CASTTPAGLGYTF
CDR3nt: TGTGCCAGCACTACACCGGCTGGACTTGGCTACACCTTC

d_gene: .
v_gene: TRBV3-1
j_gene: TRBJ2-2
abundance: .
CDR3aa: CASSPTSLGTGELFF
CDR3nt: TGTGCCAGCAGCCCGACTAGTTTAGGGACCGGGGAGCTGTTTTTT

d_gene: TRBD1
v_gene: TRBV12-3/TRBV12-4
j_gene: TRBJ1-1
abundance: few
CDR3aa: CASSLNRDSTEAFF
CDR3nt: TGTGCCAGCAGTCTCAACCGGGACAGCACTGAAGCTTTCTTT

d_gene: .
v_gene: TRBV4-2
j_gene: TRBJ2-2
abundance: .
CDR3aa: CASQSTGTRNTGELFF
CDR3nt: TGTGCCAGCCAAAGTACCGGGACAAGGAACACCGGGGAGCTGTTTTTT

d_gene: .
v_gene: TRBV12-3/TRBV12-4
j_gene: TRBJ2-2
abundance: .
CDR3aa: CASSLGFGPRNTGELFF
CDR3nt: TGTGCCAGCAGTTTAGGGTTTGGTCCTAGGAACACCGGGGAGCTGTTTTTT

d_gene: .
v_gene: TRBV29-1
j_gene: TRBJ1-2
abundance: many
CDR3aa: CSVHTRSQGYGYGYTF
CDR3nt: TGCAGCGTCCACACACGTTCACAGGGTTACGGCTATGGCTACACCTTC

d_gene: .
v_gene: TRBV21-1
j_gene: TRBJ2-5
abundance: .
CDR3aa: CASFPGQGLIQETQYF
CDR3nt: TGTGCCAGCTTCCCAGGGCAGGGATTAATCCAAGAGACCCAGTACTTC

d_gene: TRBD1
v_gene: TRBV6-1
j_gene: TRBJ2-7
abundance: few
CDR3aa: CASSKEGQATYEQYF
CDR3nt: TGTGCCAGCAGTAAAGAGGGACAGGCTACCTACGAGCAGTACTTC

d_gene: .
v_gene: TRBV7-8
j_gene: TRBJ2-3
abundance: .
CDR3aa: CASSPRGSKGSIDTQYF
CDR3nt: TGTGCCAGCAGCCCGAGGGGGTCCAAGGGGAGTATTGATACGCAGTATTTT

d_gene: TRBD1
v_gene: TRBV20-1
j_gene: TRBJ2-7
abundance: few
CDR3aa: CSASPGGARNYEQYF
CDR3nt: TGCAGTGCCTCCCCAGGGGGCGCGAGGAACTACGAGCAGTACTTC

d_gene: .
v_gene: TRBV5-1
j_gene: TRBJ2-7
abundance: .
CDR3aa: CASSSDLGGAYEQYF
CDR3nt: TGCGCCAGCAGCAGTGATTTGGGGGGAGCTTACGAGCAGTACTTC

d_gene: .
v_gene: TRBV18
j_gene: TRBJ2-1
abundance: .
CDR3aa: CASSPTQGRYNEQFF
CDR3nt: TGTGCCAGCTCACCAACACAGGGACGTTACAATGAGCAGTTCTTC

d_gene: TRBD2
v_gene: TRBV15
j_gene: TRBJ2-7
abundance: .
CDR3aa: CATSRATSGYEQYF
CDR3nt: TGTGCCACCAGCAGGGCCACTAGCGGCTACGAGCAGTACTTC

d_gene: TRBD1
v_gene: TRBV5-1
j_gene: TRBJ1-1
abundance: .
CDR3aa: CASSFGTGTGYTEAFF
CDR3nt: TGCGCCAGCAGCTTCGGAACCGGGACAGGGTACACTGAAGCTTTCTTT

d_gene: .
v_gene: TRBV7-9
j_gene: TRBJ2-2
abundance: .
CDR3aa: CASSSPAGSSNTGELFF
CDR3nt: TGTGCCAGCAGCTCACCCGCCGGGAGTTCGAACACCGGGGAGCTGTTTTTT

d_gene: TRBD2
v_gene: TRBV11-2
j_gene: TRBJ2-5
abundance: .
CDR3aa: CASSPSGASGSWVETQYF
CDR3nt: TGTGCCAGCAGCCCATCGGGGGCTAGCGGGAGTTGGGTCGAGACCCAGTACTTC

d_gene: TRBD2
v_gene: TRBV12-3/TRBV12-4
j_gene: TRBJ2-2
abundance: .
CDR3aa: CASGSSGTGELFF
CDR3nt: TGTGCCAGCGGATCTAGCGGGACCGGGGAGCTGTTTTTT

d_gene: .
v_gene: TRBV12-3/TRBV12-4
j_gene: TRBJ1-2
abundance: .
CDR3aa: CASSSGQRSYTF
CDR3nt: TGTGCCAGCAGTTCAGGACAGAGGAGCTACACCTTC